The 7 T cell receptor beta chains in this list originate from one sample, sequenced in a study of persistence of HIV-infected CD4 T cells. The stimulus was lysate of CMV-infected fibroblasts, around 11 ug/mL. Responding CD4+ T cells were sorted by upregulation of both CD40 ligand and CD69. The libraries were made with immunoSEQ version 4 in survey mode. The protocol was immunoSEQ multiplex PCR, while the TCRdb copy is restricted to in-frame clones and leaves out a portion. The sample includes roughly 20,000 clones, approximately 64% of them seen just once. These receptors have no identified antigens. The material was CD4+ T cells sorted from PBMCs after approximately 20-hour stimulation, obtained from a patient who received antiretroviral therapy. The receptors were sampled from an adult woman with HIV who was CMV-seropositive.

The chain links TRBV15 to TRBJ1-1; TRBD1 matches at 8 bases. V trimming: 0 bases; J trimming: 0 bases; junction bases outside the gene matches: 3. The germline V gene has CDR1 LNHNV and CDR2 YYDKDF (reference sequence). The CDR3 is made up of 16 amino acids. The CDR3 DNA reads TGTGCCACCAGCAGAGACGGACAGGGTTTGAACACTGAAGCTTTCTTT. This sequence encodes CATSRDGQGLNTEAFF. The variable domain in full, completed from reference TRBV15 and TRBJ1-1, reads DAMVIQNPRYQVTQFGKPVTLSCSQTLNHNVMYWYQQKSSQAPKLLFHYYDKDFNNEADTPDNFQSRRPNTSFCFLDIRSPGLGDTAMYLCATSRDGQGLNTEAFFGQGTRLTVV.

The table lists this clone with a few counts. The V gene is TRBV5-1, the J gene TRBJ1-6; maybe TRBD1 (6 bases). Germline CDR1 and CDR2: SGHRS and YFSETQ. This CDR3 is built from 15 residues. V lost 5 bases, J lost 8 bases, and 17 bases lay in between. The CDR3 region is CASRGAGEVDSPLHF. In DNA form, the CDR3 reads TGCGCCAGCAGAGGCGCAGGGGAGGTTGATTCACCCCTCCACTTT.

The chain uses TRBV30 and TRBJ2-2; TRBD1 is a possible D gene (6 bases). Germline V gives CDR1 GTSNPN, CDR2 SVGIG (reference sequence). Trimming left V 2 bases short and J 6 bases short, with 13 bases between. The CDR3 is 14 residues long. The CDR3 nucleotides are TGTGCCTGGAGTAGAAATGCAGGGGCCGGGGAGCTGTTTTTT. It yields the protein CAWSRNAGAGELFF.

The rearrangement joins TRBV6-5 to TRBJ1-5; tentatively, D is TRBD1 (5 bases). With 4 bases removed from V and 6 bases from J, the gap between germline ends came to 10 bases. This CDR3 region has 13 residues. Germline assignment: CDR1 MNHEY and CDR2 SVGAGI. The CDR3 loop reads CASSSQGSQPQHF. In DNA, the CDR3 is TGTGCCAGCAGTTCCCAGGGCTCTCAGCCCCAGCATTTT.

This clone was detected only once. This sequence joins TRBV6-5 and TRBJ1-2; TRBD1 agrees at 11 bases. The CDR3 loop spans 14 amino acids. The V and J ends lost 6 bases and 3 bases, in that order; junction bases with no gene match: 3. CDR1 is MNHEY and CDR2 is SVGAGI in the germline V gene. This CDR3 reads CASSRDRGDYGYTF. Written as DNA, the CDR3 is TGTGCCAGCAGCCGGGACAGGGGGGACTATGGCTACACCTTC.

This clone qualifies as large (0.1 to 1%). The rearrangement links TRBV12-3 or TRBV12-4 to TRBJ1-1; possibly TRBD1 for D (6 bases). The CDR3 length is 11 residues. The V gene lost 6 bases and the J gene lost 6 bases, with 8 bases spanning the gap. In DNA, the CDR3 is TGTGCCAGCAGCTACAGGGCTGAAGCTTTCTTT. This encodes CASSYRAEAFF.

This clone was observed a few times. V usage is TRBV24-1 and J usage is TRBJ2-2; no reliable D call. V was shortened by 3 bases and J by 4 bases, with 8 bases between the two germline ends. Germline V gene lookup returns CDR1 KGHDR and CDR2 SFDVKD. CDR3 size: 14 residues. The CDR3 DNA reads as TGTGCCACCAGTGATCTCCGGACCACCGGGGAGCTGTTTTTT. Encoded protein: CATSDLRTTGELFF.